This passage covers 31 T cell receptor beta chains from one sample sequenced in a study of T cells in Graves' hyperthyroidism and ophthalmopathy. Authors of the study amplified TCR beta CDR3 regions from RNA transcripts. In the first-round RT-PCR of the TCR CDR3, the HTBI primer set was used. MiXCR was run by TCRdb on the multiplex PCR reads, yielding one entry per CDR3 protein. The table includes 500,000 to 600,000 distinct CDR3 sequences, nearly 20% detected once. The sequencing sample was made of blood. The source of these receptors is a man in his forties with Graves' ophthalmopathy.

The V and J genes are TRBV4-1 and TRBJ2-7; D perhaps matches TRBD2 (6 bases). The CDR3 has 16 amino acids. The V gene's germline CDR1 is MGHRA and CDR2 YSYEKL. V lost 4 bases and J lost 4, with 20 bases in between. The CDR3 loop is CASSLEPGLQGYEQYF. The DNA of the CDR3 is TGCGCCAGCAGCCTCGAACCGGGACTCCAGGGATACGAGCAGTACTTC.

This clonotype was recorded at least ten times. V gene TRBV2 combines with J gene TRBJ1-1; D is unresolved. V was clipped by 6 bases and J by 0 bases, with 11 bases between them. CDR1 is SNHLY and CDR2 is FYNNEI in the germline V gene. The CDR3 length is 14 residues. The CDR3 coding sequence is TGTGCCAGCAGCGCAGGCTACATGAACACTGAAGCTTTCTTT. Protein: CASSAGYMNTEAFF.

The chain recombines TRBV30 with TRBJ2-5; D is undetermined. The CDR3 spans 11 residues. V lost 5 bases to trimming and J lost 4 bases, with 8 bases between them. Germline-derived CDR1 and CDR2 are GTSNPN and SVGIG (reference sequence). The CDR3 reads CAWGVRETQYF. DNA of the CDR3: TGTGCCTGGGGCGTAAGAGAGACCCAGTACTTC. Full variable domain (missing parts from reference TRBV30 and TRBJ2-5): SQTIHQWPATLVQPVGSPLSLECTVEGTSNPNLYWYRQAAGRGLQLLFYSVGIGQISSEVPQNLSASRPQDRQFILSSKKLLLSDSGFYLCAWGVRETQYFGPGTRLLVL.

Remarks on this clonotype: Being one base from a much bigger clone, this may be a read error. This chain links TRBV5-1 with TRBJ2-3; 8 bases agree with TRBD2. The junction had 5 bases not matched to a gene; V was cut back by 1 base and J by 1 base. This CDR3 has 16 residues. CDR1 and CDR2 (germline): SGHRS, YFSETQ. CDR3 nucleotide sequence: TGCGCCAGCAGCTTGCATTCGCGGGGGGGCACAGATACGCAGTATTTT. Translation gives CASSLHSRGGTDTQYF.

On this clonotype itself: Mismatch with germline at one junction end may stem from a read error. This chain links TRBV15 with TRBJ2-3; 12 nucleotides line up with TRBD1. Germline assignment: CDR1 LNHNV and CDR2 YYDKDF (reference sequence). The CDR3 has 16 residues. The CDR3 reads CATNPEGTGGTDTQYF. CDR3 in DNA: TGTGCCACCAACCCAGAAGGGACAGGGGGCACAGATACACAGTATTTT.

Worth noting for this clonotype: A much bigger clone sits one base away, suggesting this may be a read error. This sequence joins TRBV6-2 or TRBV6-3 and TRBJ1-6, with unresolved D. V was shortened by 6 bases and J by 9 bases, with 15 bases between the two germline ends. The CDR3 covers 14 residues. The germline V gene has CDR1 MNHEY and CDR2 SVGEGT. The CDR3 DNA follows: TGTGCCAGCAGACTAGTGTACGCTGGTTCACCCCTCCACTTT. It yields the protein CASRLVYAGSPLHF.

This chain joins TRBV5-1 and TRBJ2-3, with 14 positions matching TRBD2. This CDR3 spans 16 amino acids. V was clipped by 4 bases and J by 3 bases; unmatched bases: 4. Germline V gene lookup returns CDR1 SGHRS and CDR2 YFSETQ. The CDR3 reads CASSRGTSGSTDTQYF. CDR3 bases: TGCGCCAGCAGCCGTGGGACTAGCGGGAGTACAGATACGCAGTATTTT.

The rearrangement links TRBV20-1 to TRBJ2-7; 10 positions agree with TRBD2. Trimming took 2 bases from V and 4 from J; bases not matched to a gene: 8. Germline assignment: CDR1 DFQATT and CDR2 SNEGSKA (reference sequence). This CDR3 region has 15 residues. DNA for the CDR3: TGCAGTGCTAGATTTAGAGTAGCGGGAGGATACGAGCAGTACTTC. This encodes CSARFRVAGGYEQYF.

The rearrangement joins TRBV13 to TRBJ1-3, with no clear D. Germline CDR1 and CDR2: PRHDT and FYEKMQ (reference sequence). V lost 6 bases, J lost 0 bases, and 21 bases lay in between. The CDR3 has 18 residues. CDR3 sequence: CASSRRRLGRNSGNTIYF. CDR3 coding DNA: TGTGCCAGCAGTCGCCGTCGTTTAGGACGGAACTCTGGAAACACCATATATTTT.

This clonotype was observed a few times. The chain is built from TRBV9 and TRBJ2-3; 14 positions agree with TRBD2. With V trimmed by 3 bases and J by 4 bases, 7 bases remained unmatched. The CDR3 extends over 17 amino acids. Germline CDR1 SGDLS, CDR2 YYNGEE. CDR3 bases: TGTGCCAGCAGCGAGGGGACTAGCGGGAGATTTCCAGATACGCAGTATTTT. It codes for CASSEGTSGRFPDTQYF.

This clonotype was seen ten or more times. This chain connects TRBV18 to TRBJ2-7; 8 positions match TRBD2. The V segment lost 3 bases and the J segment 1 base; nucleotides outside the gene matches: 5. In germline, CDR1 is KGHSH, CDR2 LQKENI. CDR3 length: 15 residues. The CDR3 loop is CASSPREGPSYEQYF. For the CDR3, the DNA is TGTGCCAGCTCACCTCGGGAGGGTCCTTCCTACGAGCAGTACTTC.

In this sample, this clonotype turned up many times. CDR3 DNA sequence: TGTGCCAGCAGCTTAGACAGGCGAACCGGGGAGCTGTTTTTT. Protein product: CASSLDRRTGELFF. The V gene is TRBV7-2, the J gene TRBJ2-2; a weak D match, TRBD1 (5 bases). Trimming left V 1 base short and J 5 bases short, with 8 bases between. The CDR3 runs 14 residues. Germline V lookup: CDR1 SGHTA, CDR2 FQGNSA.

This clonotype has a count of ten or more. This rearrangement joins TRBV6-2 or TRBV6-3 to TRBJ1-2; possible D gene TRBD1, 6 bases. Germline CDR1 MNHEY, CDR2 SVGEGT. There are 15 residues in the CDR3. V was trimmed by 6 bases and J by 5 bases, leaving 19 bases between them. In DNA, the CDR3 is TGTGCCAGCAGCACCCGACAGGTGCTAGGATATGGCTACACCTTC. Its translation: CASSTRQVLGYGYTF.

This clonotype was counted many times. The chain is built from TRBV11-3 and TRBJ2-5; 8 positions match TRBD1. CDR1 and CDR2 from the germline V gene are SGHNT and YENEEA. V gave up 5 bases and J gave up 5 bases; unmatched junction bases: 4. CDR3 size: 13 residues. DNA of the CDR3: TGTGCCAGCAGCCCAAGGACAGGGGAGACCCAGTACTTC. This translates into CASSPRTGETQYF. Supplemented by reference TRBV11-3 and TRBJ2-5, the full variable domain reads EAGVVQSPRYKIIEKKQPVAFWCNPISGHNTLYWYLQNLGQGPELLIRYENEEAVDDSQLPKDRFSAERLKGVDSTLKIQPAELGDSAVYLCASSPRTGETQYFGPGTRLLVL.

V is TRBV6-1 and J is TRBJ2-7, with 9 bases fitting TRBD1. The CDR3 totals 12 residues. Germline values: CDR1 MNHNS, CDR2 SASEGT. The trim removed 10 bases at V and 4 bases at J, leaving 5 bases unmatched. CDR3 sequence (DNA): TGTGCCACCGGACAGGGGCCGTACGAGCAGTACTTC. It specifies CATGQGPYEQYF.

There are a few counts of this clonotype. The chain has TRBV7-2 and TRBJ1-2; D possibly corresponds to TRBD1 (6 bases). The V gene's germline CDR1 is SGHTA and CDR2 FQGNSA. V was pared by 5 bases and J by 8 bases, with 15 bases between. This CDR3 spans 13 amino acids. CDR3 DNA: TGTGCCAGCAGCCACCCAGGGGATGGAGGCTACACCTTC. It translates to CASSHPGDGGYTF. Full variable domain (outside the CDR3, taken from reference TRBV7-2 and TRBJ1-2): GAGVSQSPSNKVTEKGKDVELRCDPISGHTALYWYRQSLGQGLEFLIYFQGNSAPDKSGLPSDRFSAERTGGSVSTLTIQRTQQEDSAVYLCASSHPGDGGYTFGSGTRLTVV.

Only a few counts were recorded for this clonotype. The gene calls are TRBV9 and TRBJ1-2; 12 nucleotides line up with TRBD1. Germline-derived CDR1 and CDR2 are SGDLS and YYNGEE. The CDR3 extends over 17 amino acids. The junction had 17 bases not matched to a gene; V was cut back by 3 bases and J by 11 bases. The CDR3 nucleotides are TGTGCCAGCAGCGCGACGGGACAGGGGGCTTTTATTGGCCGATACACCTTC. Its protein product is CASSATGQGAFIGRYTF.

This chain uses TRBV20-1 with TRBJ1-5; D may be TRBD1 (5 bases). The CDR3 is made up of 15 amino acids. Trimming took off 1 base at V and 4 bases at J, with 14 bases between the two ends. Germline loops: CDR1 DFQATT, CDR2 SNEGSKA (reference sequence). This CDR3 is CSARAGGRFNQPQHF. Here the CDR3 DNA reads TGCAGTGCTAGAGCCGGGGGTCGATTTAATCAGCCCCAGCATTTT.

The CDR3 nucleotides are TGTGCCAGTAGTATCCAACAGGGATGGGGACAAGAGACCCAGTACTTC. Its translation is CASSIQQGWGQETQYF. This chain connects TRBV19 to TRBJ2-5, with D perhaps TRBD1 (6 bases). Per germline, CDR1 LNHDA and CDR2 SQIVND (reference sequence). The CDR3 extends over 16 amino acids. Between the trimmed V and J ends, which lost 3 bases and 2 bases, there was a span of 16 bases.

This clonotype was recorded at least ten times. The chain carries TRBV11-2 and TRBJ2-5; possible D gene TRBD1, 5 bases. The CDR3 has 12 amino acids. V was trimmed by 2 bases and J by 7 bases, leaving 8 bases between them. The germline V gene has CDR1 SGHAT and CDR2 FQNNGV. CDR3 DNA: TGTGCCAGCAGCTTACCCCAGGGGACCCAGTACTTC. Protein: CASSLPQGTQYF.

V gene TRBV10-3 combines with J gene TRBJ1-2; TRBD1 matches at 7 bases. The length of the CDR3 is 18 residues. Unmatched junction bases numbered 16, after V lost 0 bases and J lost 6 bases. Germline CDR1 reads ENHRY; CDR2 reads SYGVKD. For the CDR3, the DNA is TGTGCCATCAGTGAGTCAACCCCCGCCCTCGGGACAGCTGATGGCTACACCTTC. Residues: CAISESTPALGTADGYTF.

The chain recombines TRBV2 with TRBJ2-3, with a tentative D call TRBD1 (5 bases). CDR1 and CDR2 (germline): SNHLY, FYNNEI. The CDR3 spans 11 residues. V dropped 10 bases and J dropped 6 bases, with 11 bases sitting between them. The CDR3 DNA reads TGTGCCACCTACCAGGGCGATACGCAGTATTTT. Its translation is CATYQGDTQYF.

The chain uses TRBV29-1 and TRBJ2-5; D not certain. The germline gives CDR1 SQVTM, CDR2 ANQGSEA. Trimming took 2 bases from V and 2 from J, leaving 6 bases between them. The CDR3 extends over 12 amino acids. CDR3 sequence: CSVEKSQETQYF. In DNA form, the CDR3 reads TGCAGCGTTGAAAAGAGTCAAGAGACCCAGTACTTC.

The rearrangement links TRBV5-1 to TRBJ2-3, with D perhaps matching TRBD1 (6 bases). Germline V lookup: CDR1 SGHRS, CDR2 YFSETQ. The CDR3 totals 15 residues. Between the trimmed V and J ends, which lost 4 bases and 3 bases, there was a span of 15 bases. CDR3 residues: CASSIGGLLTDTQYF. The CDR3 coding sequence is TGCGCCAGCAGCATAGGGGGTCTACTAACAGATACGCAGTATTTT.

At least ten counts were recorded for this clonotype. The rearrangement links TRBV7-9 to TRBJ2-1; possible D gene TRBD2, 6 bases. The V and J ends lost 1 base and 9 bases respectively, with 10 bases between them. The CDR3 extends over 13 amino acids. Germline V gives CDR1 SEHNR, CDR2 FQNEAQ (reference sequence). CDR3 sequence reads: CASSLGRVGEQFF. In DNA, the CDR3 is TGTGCCAGCAGCTTAGGGAGGGTTGGTGAGCAGTTCTTC.

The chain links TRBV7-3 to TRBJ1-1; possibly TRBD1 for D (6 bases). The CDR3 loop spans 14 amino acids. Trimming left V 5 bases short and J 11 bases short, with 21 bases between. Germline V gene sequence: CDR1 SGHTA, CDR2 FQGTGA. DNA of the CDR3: TGTGCCAGCAGCCCTAACAGGGATGGGGGTCTGGCTTTCTTT. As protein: CASSPNRDGGLAFF.

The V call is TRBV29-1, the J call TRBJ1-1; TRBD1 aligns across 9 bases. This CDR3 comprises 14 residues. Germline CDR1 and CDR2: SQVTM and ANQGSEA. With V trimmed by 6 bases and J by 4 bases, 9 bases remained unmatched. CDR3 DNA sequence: TGCAGCGTGGGGGGACAGGGTCAGGTCACTGAAGCTTTCTTT. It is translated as CSVGGQGQVTEAFF. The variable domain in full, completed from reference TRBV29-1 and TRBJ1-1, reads SAVISQKPSRDICQRGTSLTIQCQVDSQVTMMFWYRQQPGQSLTLIATANQGSEATYESGFVIDKFPISRPNLTFSTLTVSNMSPEDSSIYLCSVGGQGQVTEAFFGQGTRLTVV.

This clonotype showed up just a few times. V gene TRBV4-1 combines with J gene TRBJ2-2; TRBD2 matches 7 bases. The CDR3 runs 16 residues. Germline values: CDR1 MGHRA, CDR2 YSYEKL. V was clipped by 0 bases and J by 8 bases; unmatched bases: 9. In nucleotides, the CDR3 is TGCGCCAGCAGCCAAGAGGGGAGGGCTAGCACTGGGGAGCTGTTTTTT. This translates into CASSQEGRASTGELFF.

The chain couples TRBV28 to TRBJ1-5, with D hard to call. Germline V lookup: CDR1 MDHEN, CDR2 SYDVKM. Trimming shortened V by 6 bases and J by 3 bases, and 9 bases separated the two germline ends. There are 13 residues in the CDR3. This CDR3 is CASSTVPNQPQHF. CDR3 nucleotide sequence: TGTGCCAGCAGCACAGTTCCCAATCAGCCCCAGCATTTT.

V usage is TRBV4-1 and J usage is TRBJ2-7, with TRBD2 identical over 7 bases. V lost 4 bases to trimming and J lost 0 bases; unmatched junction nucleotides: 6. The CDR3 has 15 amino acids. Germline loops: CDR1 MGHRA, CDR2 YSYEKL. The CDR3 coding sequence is TGCGCCAGCAGCCTTGGCAGGGACTACTCCTACGAGCAGTACTTC. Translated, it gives CASSLGRDYSYEQYF.

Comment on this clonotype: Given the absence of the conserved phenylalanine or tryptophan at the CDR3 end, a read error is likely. The CDR3 here is CASSPPGGRRTEAFL. The CDR3 DNA reads TGTGCCAGCAGTCCCCCCGGGGGGCGAAGGACTGAAGCTTTCCTT. The V gene is TRBV6-2 or TRBV6-3, the J gene TRBJ1-1; D perhaps matches TRBD1 (6 bases). The ends were cut back, 5 bases at V and 5 bases at J, with 18 bases in the middle. There are 15 residues in the CDR3. Germline CDR1 is MNHEY and CDR2 is SVGEGT.